A single sample is the source of the 29 T cell receptor beta chains below, sequenced in a study of cytomegalovirus exposure and HLA in healthy donors. It was with 60 Vbeta and 13 Jbeta primers that the PCR ran. Clones were read by immunoSEQ multiplex PCR, and TCRdb kept only the in-frame ones, dropping some. The table has roughly 250,000 clones, 80% seen once. Specimen: PBMCs. Receptors originate from a girl aged 2 to 9 in good health and CMV-seronegative.

This sequence joins TRBV30 and TRBJ2-7; D is possibly TRBD2 (6 bases). The CDR3 sequence is 13 residues long. V was cut by 5 bases and J by 6 bases, with 17 bases left in between. Germline V gene lookup returns CDR1 GTSNPN and CDR2 SVGIG (reference sequence). CDR3 in DNA: TGTGCCTGGGGTAGGGTACTAGCAGGCGAGCAGTACTTC. This codes for CAWGRVLAGEQYF. The variable domain in full, with the rest retrieved from reference TRBV30 and TRBJ2-7, is SQTIHQWPATLVQPVGSPLSLECTVEGTSNPNLYWYRQAAGRGLQLLFYSVGIGQISSEVPQNLSASRPQDRQFILSSKKLLLSDSGFYLCAWGRVLAGEQYFGPGTRLTVT.

This clone appeared a few times. This CDR3 is also generated by other DNA sequences in the sample. The DNA of the CDR3 is TGTGCCAGCAGGACAGGGACTTACGAGCAGTACTTC. Protein: CASRTGTYEQYF. The rearrangement uses TRBV27 and TRBJ2-7, with a possible D match to TRBD1 (7 bases). Looked up from germline, CDR1 is MNHEY and CDR2 is SMNVEV (reference sequence). V dropped 6 bases and J dropped 4 bases, with 10 bases sitting between them. The CDR3 loop spans 12 amino acids.

CDR3 region: CATSRGGTGGIYYGYTF. The CDR3 DNA follows: TGTGCCACCAGCAGAGGTGGGACAGGGGGAATTTACTATGGCTACACCTTC. The chain combines TRBV15 with TRBJ1-2, with 11 bases fitting TRBD1. The CDR3 extends over 17 amino acids. Per the germline V gene, CDR1 is LNHNV and CDR2 is YYDKDF (reference sequence). With V trimmed by 1 base and J by 3 bases, 7 bases remained unmatched.

In its sample, this clone was seen once. The chain carries TRBV7-2 and TRBJ2-5, with D possibly TRBD1 on 6 matching bases. V was trimmed by 6 bases and J by 4 bases, leaving 15 bases between them. The CDR3 has 14 residues. Germline V gene sequence: CDR1 SGHTA, CDR2 FQGNSA. The CDR3 DNA reads as TGTGCCAGCAGACGAGGGAAAGGGGGAGAGACCCAGTACTTC. Translated, it gives CASRRGKGGETQYF.

The chain uses TRBV5-4 and TRBJ2-5, with D possibly matching TRBD1 (6 bases). CDR1 is SGHNT and CDR2 is YYREEE in the germline V gene (reference sequence). V gave up 4 bases and J gave up 2 bases, with 15 bases separating them. This CDR3 contains 15 residues. The CDR3 is CASSRLGTLQETQYF. CDR3 nucleotides: TGTGCCAGCAGCCGATTAGGGACACTTCAAGAGACCCAGTACTTC.

This clone appeared a few times. The chain has TRBV7-8 and TRBJ1-1, with D maybe TRBD1 (5 bases). The germline V and J ends were trimmed by 11 bases and 1 base, with 14 bases remaining between them. Germline CDR1 is SGHVS and CDR2 is FQNEAQ. The CDR3 totals 13 residues. CDR3 sequence: CAGTGLTNTEAFF. CDR3 in DNA: TGTGCCGGGACGGGACTGACGAACACTGAAGCTTTCTTT.

There are a few counts of this clone. V usage is TRBV18 and J usage is TRBJ1-5; TRBD1 might be the D (5 bases). The germline V gene encodes CDR1 KGHSH and CDR2 LQKENI. The CDR3 totals 17 residues. The germline V and J ends were trimmed by 2 bases and 4 bases, with 18 bases remaining between them. The CDR3 DNA reads as TGTGCCAGCTCACCATTGGGATGGGGACTCCAAAATCAGCCCCAGCATTTT. Translated: CASSPLGWGLQNQPQHF. Drawing the rest from reference TRBV18 and TRBJ1-5, the complete variable domain is NAGVMQNPRHLVRRRGQEARLRCSPMKGHSHVYWYRQLPEEGLKFMVYLQKENIIDESGMPKERFSAEFPKEGPSILRIQQVVRGDSAAYFCASSPLGWGLQNQPQHFGDGTRLSIL.

The chain links TRBV5-8 to TRBJ1-5, with a tentative D call TRBD1 (5 bases). Germline CDR1 is SGHTS and CDR2 is YDEGEE. This CDR3 is built from 18 residues. With 4 bases removed from V and 1 base from J, the gap between germline ends came to 21 bases. CDR3: CASSNGLRPGGSNQPQHF. The CDR3 DNA follows: TGTGCCAGCAGCAACGGGCTCCGGCCGGGGGGGAGCAATCAGCCCCAGCATTTT.

This clone was detected a few times. The V call is TRBV7-8, the J call TRBJ1-5; D is ambiguous. From germline, CDR1 is SGHVS and CDR2 FQNEAQ. The CDR3 has 17 amino acids. V lost 1 base, J lost 4 bases, and 17 bases lay in between. CDR3 sequence: CASSLGMWQSRNQPQHF. CDR3 coding DNA: TGTGCCAGCAGCTTAGGGATGTGGCAGAGCAGGAATCAGCCCCAGCATTTT.

Regarding this clone: The CDR3 carries no conserved terminal phenylalanine or tryptophan, so it likely arises from a read error. The limits of the CDR3 on the DNA are not certain, so only TCRdb's listed CDR3 is given. The chain couples TRBV6-5 to TRBJ1-1; the table gives TRBD1 as D, unverified against the DNA. Germline V gene data show CDR1 as MNHEY and CDR2 as SVGAGI. The CDR3 numbers 12 amino acids, ends counted. CDR3 region: CASSSQGAWTHK.

The chain couples TRBV5-4 to TRBJ1-5, with 11 bases matching TRBD1. Germline loops: CDR1 SGHNT, CDR2 YYREEE (reference sequence). Trimming took 0 bases from V and 7 from J; bases not matched to a gene: 6. CDR3 length equals 16 residues. The CDR3 loop reads CASSLGPGQGVQPQHF. DNA for the CDR3: TGTGCCAGCAGCTTGGGTCCGGGACAGGGGGTACAGCCCCAGCATTTT. Complete variable domain (other parts from reference TRBV5-4 and TRBJ1-5): ETGVTQSPTHLIKTRGQQVTLRCSSQSGHNTVSWYQQALGQGPQFIFQYYREEENGRGNFPPRFSGLQFPNYSSELNVNALELDDSALYLCASSLGPGQGVQPQHFGDGTRLSIL.

The chain carries TRBV9 and TRBJ2-1; possibly TRBD2 for D (5 bases). V was clipped by 0 bases and J by 6 bases, with 19 bases between them. This CDR3 is 17 amino acids long. Germline loops: CDR1 SGDLS, CDR2 YYNGEE. In nucleotides, the CDR3 is TGTGCCAGCAGCGTAGGTTCTGCGGGCATTTACAGCAATGAGCAGTTCTTC. As protein: CASSVGSAGIYSNEQFF.

The chain is built from TRBV6-5 and TRBJ1-5; 8 bases agree with TRBD1. This CDR3 has 14 amino acids. Trimming took 5 bases from V and 6 from J; bases not matched to a gene: 6. Germline CDR1 reads MNHEY; CDR2 reads SVGAGI. The chain's CDR3 is CASSLDRVGQPQHF. In nucleotides, the CDR3 is TGTGCCAGCAGTCTGGACAGGGTAGGTCAGCCCCAGCATTTT.

The chain uses TRBV29-1 and TRBJ2-2; the match to TRBD2 covers 10 bases. CDR1 and CDR2 (germline): SQVTM, ANQGSEA. J was trimmed by 6 bases and V by 0 bases; bases with no gene match: 10. The CDR3 totals 17 residues. The CDR3 coding sequence is TGCAGCGTTGAAGATCCCAGCGGGGGGGCTTACGCCGGGGAGCTGTTTTTT. Translated, it gives CSVEDPSGGAYAGELFF.

The V gene is TRBV28, the J gene TRBJ2-7; TRBD2 might be the D (6 bases). Trimming removed 4 bases from V and 3 bases from J, with 16 bases in between. CDR1 MDHEN and CDR2 SYDVKM come from the germline V gene. There are 15 residues in the CDR3. For the CDR3, the DNA is TGTGCCAGCAGTTCGGGCGGCGGGATCGTCTACGAGCAGTACTTC. This sequence encodes CASSSGGGIVYEQYF.

This clone was counted only a few times. This chain links TRBV28 with TRBJ1-4, with TRBD1 matching over 7 bases. CDR1 is MDHEN and CDR2 is SYDVKM in the germline V gene. Trimming at V came to 5 bases and at J to 5 bases, leaving 5 bases not matched to a gene. There are 14 residues in the CDR3. DNA for the CDR3: TGTGCCAGCAGTGCCCCAGGGGGAAATGAAAAACTGTTTTTT. This sequence encodes CASSAPGGNEKLFF.

This clone was picked up one time. The chain joins TRBV7-9 to TRBJ1-2; 7 bases are shared with TRBD1. The CDR3 is 15 residues long. V was pared by 5 bases and J by 7 bases, with 13 bases of the junction left unmatched. Germline CDR1 SEHNR, CDR2 FQNEAQ (reference sequence). CDR3 nucleotides: TGTGCCAGCAGCCCCACCCAGGGGGGTCTTGCTGGCTACACCTTC. Its translation: CASSPTQGGLAGYTF. Full variable domain (missing parts from reference TRBV7-9 and TRBJ1-2): DTGVSQNPRHKITKRGQNVTFRCDPISEHNRLYWYRQTLGQGPEFLTYFQNEAQLEKSRLLSDRFSAERPKGSFSTLEIQRTEQGDSAMYLCASSPTQGGLAGYTFGSGTRLTVV.

The chain employs TRBV5-1 and TRBJ2-5; 9 bases agree with TRBD1. CDR3 length: 19 amino acids. The V gene's germline CDR1 is SGHRS and CDR2 YFSETQ. V shed 2 bases and J 0 bases; nucleotides not matched to a gene: 14. DNA for the CDR3: TGCGCCAGCAGCTTATTTAGGGACAGGGTTTTGTCCCACCAAGAGACCCAGTACTTC. This sequence encodes CASSLFRDRVLSHQETQYF.

The chain couples TRBV5-1 to TRBJ2-7; no clear D gene. V lost 1 base, J lost 0 bases, and 11 bases lay in between. The CDR3 covers 15 residues. Germline V CDR1 and CDR2: SGHRS, YFSETQ. The DNA for the CDR3 is TGCGCCAGCAGCTTGAGTATTCAGAACTCCTACGAGCAGTACTTC. It yields the protein CASSLSIQNSYEQYF.

The rearrangement joins TRBV27 to TRBJ2-7, with 11 nucleotides matching TRBD2. The germline gives CDR1 MNHEY, CDR2 SMNVEV (reference sequence). V lost 6 bases to trimming and J lost 5 bases; unmatched junction nucleotides: 6. The CDR3 length is 14 residues. CDR3: CASRLAGVTHEQYF. The CDR3 bases are TGTGCCAGCAGACTAGCGGGAGTAACCCACGAGCAGTACTTC.

Concerning this clone: The junction shows a germline mismatch at one end, possibly a read error. The chain is built from TRBV13 and TRBJ1-4, with a tentative D call TRBD1 (6 bases). The CDR3 is 15 amino acids. CDR1 PRHDT and CDR2 FYEKMQ come from the germline V gene (reference sequence). CDR3 DNA: TGTGCCAGCAGCCTAGGGAACAGGGTCAGAGAAAAACTGTTTTTT. Translated, it gives CASSLGNRVREKLFF.

This rearrangement joins TRBV5-1 to TRBJ2-3; 9 bases map to TRBD2. Germline CDR1 reads SGHRS; CDR2 reads YFSETQ. V was clipped by 4 bases and J by 2 bases; unmatched bases: 8. This CDR3 is 16 amino acids long. CDR3 coding DNA: TGCGCCAGCAGCCCGTGGACTAGCGCAAACACAGATACGCAGTATTTT. Translated, it gives CASSPWTSANTDTQYF.

The rearrangement uses TRBV7-6 and TRBJ2-7; 11 bases line up with TRBD2. V shed 5 bases, J shed 5 bases, and the junction held 5 bases outside the gene matches. From germline, CDR1 is SGHVS and CDR2 FNYEAQ. This CDR3 region has 14 residues. CDR3 bases: TGTGCCAGCAGCCGGGGACTAGCGGCCCACGAGCAGTACTTC. It specifies CASSRGLAAHEQYF.

This chain connects TRBV7-9 to TRBJ1-1; no clear D. CDR1 SEHNR and CDR2 FQNEAQ come from the germline V gene (reference sequence). The length of the CDR3 is 15 residues. V was clipped by 4 bases and J by 2 bases, with 14 bases between them. The CDR3, as DNA: TGTGCCAGCAGCTCTGGAAGCAGACTTAACACTGAAGCTTTCTTT. Translation gives CASSSGSRLNTEAFF.

The table lists this clone with a count of one. The V call is TRBV28, the J call TRBJ1-2; 7 positions agree with TRBD1. CDR1 MDHEN and CDR2 SYDVKM come from the germline V gene. V trimming: 8 bases; J trimming: 3 bases; junction bases outside the gene matches: 3. The CDR3 is 12 amino acids. The CDR3 DNA reads TGTGCCAGCCGGGACAGACACTATGGCTACACCTTC. Its translation is CASRDRHYGYTF.

CDR3 in DNA: TGCGCCAGCAGCCAAGAAGAGGGAGTGACAGATACGCAGTATTTT. This sequence encodes CASSQEEGVTDTQYF. V and J are TRBV4-1 and TRBJ2-3, with D maybe TRBD2 (5 bases). The CDR3 spans 15 residues. The germline V gene has CDR1 MGHRA and CDR2 YSYEKL. Trimming removed 0 bases from V and 3 bases from J, with 10 bases in between.

The chain recombines TRBV2 with TRBJ2-1; 7 bases agree with TRBD2. The V gene end was trimmed by 6 bases and the J gene end by 3 bases; junction bases not matched to a gene: 5. This CDR3 comprises 14 residues. The germline V gene encodes CDR1 SNHLY and CDR2 FYNNEI. In nucleotides, the CDR3 is TGTGCCAGCAGGGAGCGGGGCCACTACAATGAGCAGTTCTTC. Its protein is CASRERGHYNEQFF.

For the CDR3, the DNA is TGTGCCAGCAGCTTAGACGGCGGGGGGGCCTCAGGCGAGCAGTACTTC. This sequence encodes CASSLDGGGASGEQYF. This sequence joins TRBV7-2 and TRBJ2-7, with TRBD2 matching over 9 bases. In germline, CDR1 is SGHTA, CDR2 FQGNSA. The CDR3 extends over 16 amino acids. Trimming cost V 1 base and J 6 bases; bases outside gene matches: 10.

The chain combines TRBV9 with TRBJ2-2; D not resolved. The CDR3 runs 16 residues. Looked up from germline, CDR1 is SGDLS and CDR2 is YYNGEE. V was shortened by 4 bases and J by 1 base, with 14 bases between the two germline ends. As DNA, the CDR3 is TGTGCCAGCAGCCCGCCGTCCGGCGGGAACACCGGGGAGCTGTTTTTT. It encodes CASSPPSGGNTGELFF.